This T cell receptor beta chain was observed in a study of blood T cells in healthy people across ages. Study overall: Template switching retrieved approximately one barcoded beta molecule for each two T cells.

A J-beta primer mix and a sample-barcoded 5' primer were used in a second PCR of about 7 to 12 cycles. TCRdb redid the calling of the 5' RACE reads with MiXCR, one entry per CDR3 protein. The sample includes just under 900,000 distinct CDR3 sequences, about 28% of them seen just once. CDR1 and CDR2 (germline): SEHNR, FQNEAQ (reference sequence). Trimming took 3 bases from V and 0 from J; bases not matched to a gene: 7. The CDR3 length is 16 residues. This clonotype originated in a woman aged 80 or over in good health. The rearrangement joins TRBV7-9 to TRBJ1-1; TRBD1 agrees at 7 bases. Sequencing was carried out using blood. The CDR3 DNA sequence: TGTGCCAGCAGCTTTGGGACAGCAAGGGTGAACACTGAAGCTTTCTTT. Encoded protein: CASSFGTARVNTEAFF.